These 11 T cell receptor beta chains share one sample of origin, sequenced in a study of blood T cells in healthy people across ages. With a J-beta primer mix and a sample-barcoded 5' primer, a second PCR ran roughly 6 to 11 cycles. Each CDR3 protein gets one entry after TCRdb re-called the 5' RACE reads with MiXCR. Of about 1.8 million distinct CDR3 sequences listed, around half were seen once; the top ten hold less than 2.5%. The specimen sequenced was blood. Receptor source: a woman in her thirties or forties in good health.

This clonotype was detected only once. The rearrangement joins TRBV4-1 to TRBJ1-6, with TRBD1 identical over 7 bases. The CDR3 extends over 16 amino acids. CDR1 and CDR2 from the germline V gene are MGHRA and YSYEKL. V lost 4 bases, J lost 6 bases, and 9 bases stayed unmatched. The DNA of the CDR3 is TGCGCCAGCAGCCTAGAAATCGGGACAGTTAATTCACCCCTCCACTTT. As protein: CASSLEIGTVNSPLHF.

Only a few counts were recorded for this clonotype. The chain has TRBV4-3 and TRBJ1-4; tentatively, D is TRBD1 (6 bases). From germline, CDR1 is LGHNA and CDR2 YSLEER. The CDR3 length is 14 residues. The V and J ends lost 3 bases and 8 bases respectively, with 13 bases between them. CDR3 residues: CASSHYNDREKLFF. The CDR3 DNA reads TGCGCCAGCAGCCATTACAATGACAGGGAAAAACTGTTTTTT.

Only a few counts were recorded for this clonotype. DNA for the CDR3: TGTGCCAGCAGCGAGGGGGAGGGGCGGAACTATGGCTACACCTTC. This gives the protein CASSEGEGRNYGYTF. The V and J genes are TRBV4-2 and TRBJ1-2, with D possibly matching TRBD1 (6 bases). The CDR3 runs to 15 residues. Germline loops: CDR1 LGHNA, CDR2 YNFKEQ. Trimming removed 5 bases at V and 2 bases at J, with 15 bases between.

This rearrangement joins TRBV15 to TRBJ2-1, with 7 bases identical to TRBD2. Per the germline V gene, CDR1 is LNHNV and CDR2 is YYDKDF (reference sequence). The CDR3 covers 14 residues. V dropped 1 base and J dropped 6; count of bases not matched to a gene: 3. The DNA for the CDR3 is TGTGCCACCAGCAGAGCCCCTAGCGGCAATGAGCAGTTCTTC. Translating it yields CATSRAPSGNEQFF.

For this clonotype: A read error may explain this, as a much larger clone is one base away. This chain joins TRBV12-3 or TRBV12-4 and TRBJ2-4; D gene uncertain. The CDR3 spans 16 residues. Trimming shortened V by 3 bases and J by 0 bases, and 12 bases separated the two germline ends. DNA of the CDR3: TGTGCCAGCAGTTTTCGGGTAGGGCTAGCCAAAAACATTCAGTACTTC. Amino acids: CASSFRVGLAKNIQYF.

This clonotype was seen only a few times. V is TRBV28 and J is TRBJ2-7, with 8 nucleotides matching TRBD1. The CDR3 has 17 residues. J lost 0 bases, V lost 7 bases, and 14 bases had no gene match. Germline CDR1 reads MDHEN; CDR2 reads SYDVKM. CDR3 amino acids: CASNSFGDRTSSYEQYF. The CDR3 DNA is TGTGCCAGCAACAGTTTTGGGGACAGGACGAGCTCCTACGAGCAGTACTTC.

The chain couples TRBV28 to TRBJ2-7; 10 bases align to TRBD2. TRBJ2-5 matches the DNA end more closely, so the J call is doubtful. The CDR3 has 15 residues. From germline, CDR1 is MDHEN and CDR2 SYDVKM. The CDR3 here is CASSFGSGGQETQYF. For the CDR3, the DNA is TGTGCCAGCAGTTTTGGTAGCGGGGGGCAAGAGACCCAGTACTTC.

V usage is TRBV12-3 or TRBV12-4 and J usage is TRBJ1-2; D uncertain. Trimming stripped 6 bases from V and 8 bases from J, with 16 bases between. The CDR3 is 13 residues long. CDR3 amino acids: CASRLRGRGGYTF. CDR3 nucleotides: TGTGCCAGCAGGCTAAGAGGGAGAGGCGGCTACACCTTC.

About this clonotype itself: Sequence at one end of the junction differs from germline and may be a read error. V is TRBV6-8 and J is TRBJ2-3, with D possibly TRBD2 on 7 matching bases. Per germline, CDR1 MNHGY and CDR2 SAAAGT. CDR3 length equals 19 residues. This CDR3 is CASSYLKCGGRDNTDTQYF. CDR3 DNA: TGTGCTAGCAGTTACCTAAAATGCGGGGGCCGAGATAACACAGATACGCAGTATTTT.

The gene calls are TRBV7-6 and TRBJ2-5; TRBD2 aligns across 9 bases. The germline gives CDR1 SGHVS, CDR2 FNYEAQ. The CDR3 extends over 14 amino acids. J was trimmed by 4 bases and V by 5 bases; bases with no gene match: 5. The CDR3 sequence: CASSVASGVETQYF. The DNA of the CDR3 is TGTGCCAGCAGCGTGGCTAGCGGGGTAGAGACCCAGTACTTC.

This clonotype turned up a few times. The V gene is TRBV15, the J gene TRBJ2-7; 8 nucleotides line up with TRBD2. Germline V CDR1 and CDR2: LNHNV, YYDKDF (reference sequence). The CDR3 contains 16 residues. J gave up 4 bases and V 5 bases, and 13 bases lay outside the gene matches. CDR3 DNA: TGTGCCACCAGCCCCCGAGGGTCAGCGGGAGTATACGAGCAGTACTTC. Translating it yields CATSPRGSAGVYEQYF.